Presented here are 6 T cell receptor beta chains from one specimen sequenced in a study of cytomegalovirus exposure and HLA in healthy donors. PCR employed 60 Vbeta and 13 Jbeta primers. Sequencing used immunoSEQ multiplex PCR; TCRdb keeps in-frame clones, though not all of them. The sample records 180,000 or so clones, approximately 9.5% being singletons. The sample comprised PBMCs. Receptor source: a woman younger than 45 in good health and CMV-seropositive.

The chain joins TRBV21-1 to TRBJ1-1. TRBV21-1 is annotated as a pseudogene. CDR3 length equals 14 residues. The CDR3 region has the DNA TGTGCCAGCAGCCGCGGGGTGGCAAAGCCTGAAGCTTTCTTT. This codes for CASSRGVAKPEAFF.

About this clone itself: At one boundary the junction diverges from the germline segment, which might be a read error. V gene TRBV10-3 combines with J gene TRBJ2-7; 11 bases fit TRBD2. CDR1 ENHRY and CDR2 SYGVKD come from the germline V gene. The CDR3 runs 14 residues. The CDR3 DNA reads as TGTGCCATCACTACAGGACTAGCGGGCGTCGAGAAGTACTTC. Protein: CAITTGLAGVEKYF.

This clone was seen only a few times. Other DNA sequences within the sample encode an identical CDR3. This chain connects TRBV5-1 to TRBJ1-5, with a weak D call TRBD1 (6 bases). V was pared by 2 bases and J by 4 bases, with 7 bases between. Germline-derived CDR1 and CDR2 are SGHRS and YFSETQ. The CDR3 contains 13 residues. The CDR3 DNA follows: TGCGCCAGCAGCTTAACAGGGAATCAGCCCCAGCATTTT. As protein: CASSLTGNQPQHF.

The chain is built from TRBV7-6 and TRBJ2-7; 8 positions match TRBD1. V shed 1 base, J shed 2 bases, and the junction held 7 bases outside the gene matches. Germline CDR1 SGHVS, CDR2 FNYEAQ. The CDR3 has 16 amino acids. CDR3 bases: TGTGCCAGCAGCTTAGGAAACAGGGGGGCGACCTACGAGCAGTACTTC. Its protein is CASSLGNRGATYEQYF. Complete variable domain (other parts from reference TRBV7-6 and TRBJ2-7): GAGVSQSPRYKVTKRGQDVALRCDPISGHVSLYWYRQALGQGPEFLTYFNYEAQQDKSGLPNDRFSAERPEGSISTLTIQRTEQRDSAMYRCASSLGNRGATYEQYFGPGTRLTVT.

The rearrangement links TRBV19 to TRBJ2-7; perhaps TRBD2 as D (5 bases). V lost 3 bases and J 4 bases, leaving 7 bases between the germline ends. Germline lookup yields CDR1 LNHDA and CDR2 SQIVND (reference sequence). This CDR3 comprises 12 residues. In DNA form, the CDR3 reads TGTGCCAGTAGTATTGGAGGTTACGAGCAGTACTTC. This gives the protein CASSIGGYEQYF.

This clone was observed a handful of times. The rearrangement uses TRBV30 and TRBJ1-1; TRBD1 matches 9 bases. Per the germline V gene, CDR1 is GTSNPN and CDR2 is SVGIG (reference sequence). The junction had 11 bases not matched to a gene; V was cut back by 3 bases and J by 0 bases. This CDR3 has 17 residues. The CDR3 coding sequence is TGTGCCTGGAGAATGCCGGGACAGGGAATTATGAACACTGAAGCTTTCTTT. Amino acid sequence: CAWRMPGQGIMNTEAFF.